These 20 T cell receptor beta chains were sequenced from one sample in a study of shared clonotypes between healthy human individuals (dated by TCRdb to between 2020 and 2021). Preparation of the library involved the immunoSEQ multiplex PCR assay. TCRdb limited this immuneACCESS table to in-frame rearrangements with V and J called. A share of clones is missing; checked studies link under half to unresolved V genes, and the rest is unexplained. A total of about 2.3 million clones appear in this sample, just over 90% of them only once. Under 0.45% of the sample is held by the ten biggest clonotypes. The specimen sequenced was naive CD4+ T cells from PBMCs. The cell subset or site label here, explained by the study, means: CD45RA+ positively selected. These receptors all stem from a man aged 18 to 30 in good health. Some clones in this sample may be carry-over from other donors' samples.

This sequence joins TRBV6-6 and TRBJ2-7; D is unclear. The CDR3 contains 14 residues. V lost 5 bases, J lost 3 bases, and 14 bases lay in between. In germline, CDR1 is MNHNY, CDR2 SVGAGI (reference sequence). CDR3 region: CASSPGLNLYEQYF. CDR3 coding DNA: TGTGCCAGCAGTCCCGGGTTAAACCTCTACGAGCAGTACTTC.

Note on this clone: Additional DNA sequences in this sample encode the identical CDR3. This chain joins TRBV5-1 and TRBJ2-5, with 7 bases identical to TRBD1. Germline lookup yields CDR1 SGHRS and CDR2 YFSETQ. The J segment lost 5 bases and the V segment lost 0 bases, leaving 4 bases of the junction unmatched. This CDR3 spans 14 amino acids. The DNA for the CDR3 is TGCGCCAGCAGCTTGGGAGGGGGCTGGGAGACCCAGTACTTC. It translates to CASSLGGGWETQYF.

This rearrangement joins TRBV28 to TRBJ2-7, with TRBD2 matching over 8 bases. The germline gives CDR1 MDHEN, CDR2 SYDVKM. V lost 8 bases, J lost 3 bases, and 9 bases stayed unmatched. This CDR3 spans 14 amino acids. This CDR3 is CASVGGGSHYEQYF. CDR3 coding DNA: TGTGCCAGCGTCGGCGGGGGGAGCCACTACGAGCAGTACTTC.

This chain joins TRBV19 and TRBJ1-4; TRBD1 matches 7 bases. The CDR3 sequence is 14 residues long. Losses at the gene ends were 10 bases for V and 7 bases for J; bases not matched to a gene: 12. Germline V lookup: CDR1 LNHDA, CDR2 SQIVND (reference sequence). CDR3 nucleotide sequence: TGTGCCACCCAGACAGGGTTCGGTGTTGAAAAACTGTTTTTT. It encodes CATQTGFGVEKLFF.

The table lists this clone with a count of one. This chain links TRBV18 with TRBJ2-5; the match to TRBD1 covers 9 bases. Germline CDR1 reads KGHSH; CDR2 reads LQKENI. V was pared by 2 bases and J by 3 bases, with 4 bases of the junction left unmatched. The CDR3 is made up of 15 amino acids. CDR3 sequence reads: CASSPNTGGKETQYF. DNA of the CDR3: TGTGCCAGCTCACCAAATACAGGGGGCAAAGAGACCCAGTACTTC.

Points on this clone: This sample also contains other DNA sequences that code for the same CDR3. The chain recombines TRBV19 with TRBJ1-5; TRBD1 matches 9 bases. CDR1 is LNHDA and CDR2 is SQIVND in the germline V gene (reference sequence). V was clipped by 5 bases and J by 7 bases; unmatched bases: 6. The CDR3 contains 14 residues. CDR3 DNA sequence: TGTGCCAGTAGTGCGACAGGGGGAGGACAGCCCCAGCATTTT. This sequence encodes CASSATGGGQPQHF.

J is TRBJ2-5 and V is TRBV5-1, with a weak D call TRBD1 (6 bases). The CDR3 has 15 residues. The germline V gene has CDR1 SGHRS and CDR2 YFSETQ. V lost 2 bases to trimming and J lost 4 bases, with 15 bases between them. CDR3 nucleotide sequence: TGCGCCAGCAGCTTCAATTCAGGGGTTCCAGAGACCCAGTACTTC. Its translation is CASSFNSGVPETQYF.

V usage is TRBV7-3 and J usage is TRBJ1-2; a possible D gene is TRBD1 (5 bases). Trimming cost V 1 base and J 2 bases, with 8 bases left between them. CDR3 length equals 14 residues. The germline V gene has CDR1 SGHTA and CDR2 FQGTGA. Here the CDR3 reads CASSLNAGNYGYTF. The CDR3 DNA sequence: TGTGCCAGCAGCTTAAATGCAGGGAACTATGGCTACACCTTC.

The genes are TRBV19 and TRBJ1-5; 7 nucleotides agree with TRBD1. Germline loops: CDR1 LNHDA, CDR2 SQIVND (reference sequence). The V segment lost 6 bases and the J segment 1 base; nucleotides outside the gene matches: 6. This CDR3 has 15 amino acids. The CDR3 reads CASSTDRASNQPQHF. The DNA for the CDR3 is TGTGCCAGTAGCACCGACAGGGCCAGCAATCAGCCCCAGCATTTT.

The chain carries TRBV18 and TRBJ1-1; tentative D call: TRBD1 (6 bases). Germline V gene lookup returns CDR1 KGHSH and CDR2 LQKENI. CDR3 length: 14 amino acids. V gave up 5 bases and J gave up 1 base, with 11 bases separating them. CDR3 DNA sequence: TGTGCCAGCTCAACCGCACAGGGGAACACTGAAGCTTTCTTT. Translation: CASSTAQGNTEAFF.

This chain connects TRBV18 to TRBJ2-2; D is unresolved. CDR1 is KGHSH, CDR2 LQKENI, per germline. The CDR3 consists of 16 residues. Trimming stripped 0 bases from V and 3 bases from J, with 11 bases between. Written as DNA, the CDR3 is TGTGCCAGCTCACCACCAGAGACTCGTGACACCGGGGAGCTGTTTTTT. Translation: CASSPPETRDTGELFF.

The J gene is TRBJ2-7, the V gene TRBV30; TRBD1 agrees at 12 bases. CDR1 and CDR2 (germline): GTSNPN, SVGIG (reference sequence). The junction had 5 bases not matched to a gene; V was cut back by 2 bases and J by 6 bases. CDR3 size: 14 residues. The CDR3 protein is CAWSRDRGQLEQYF. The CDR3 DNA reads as TGTGCCTGGAGTAGGGACAGGGGGCAGCTCGAGCAGTACTTC.

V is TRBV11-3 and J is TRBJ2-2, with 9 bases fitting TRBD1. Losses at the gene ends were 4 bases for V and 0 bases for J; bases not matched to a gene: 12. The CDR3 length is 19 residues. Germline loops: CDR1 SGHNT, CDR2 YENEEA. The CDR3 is CASSSAPGQGVPNTGELFF. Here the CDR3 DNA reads TGTGCCAGCAGCTCCGCCCCGGGACAGGGAGTCCCGAACACCGGGGAGCTGTTTTTT.

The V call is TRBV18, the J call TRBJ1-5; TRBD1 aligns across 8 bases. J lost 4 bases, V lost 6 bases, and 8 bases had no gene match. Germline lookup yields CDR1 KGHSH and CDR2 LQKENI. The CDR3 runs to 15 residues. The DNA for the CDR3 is TGTGCCAGCTCTCCCGGGACAGGAGCTAATCAGCCCCAGCATTTT. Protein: CASSPGTGANQPQHF.

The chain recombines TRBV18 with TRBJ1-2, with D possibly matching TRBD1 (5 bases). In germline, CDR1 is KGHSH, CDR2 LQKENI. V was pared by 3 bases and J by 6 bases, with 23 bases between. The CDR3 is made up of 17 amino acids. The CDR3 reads CASSPSRQRTSPNGYTF. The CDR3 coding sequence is TGTGCCAGCTCACCCTCGAGACAGCGTACTTCACCGAATGGCTACACCTTC.

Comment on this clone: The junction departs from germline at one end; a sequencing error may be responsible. The CDR3 sequence: CASSIAAGGNAQYF. CDR3 sequence (DNA): TGTGCCAGCAGCATAGCAGCGGGTGGGAATGCGCAGTATTTT. The gene calls are TRBV7-8 and TRBJ2-3; D is perhaps TRBD2 (6 bases). CDR1 and CDR2 (germline): SGHVS, FQNEAQ. The length of the CDR3 is 14 residues.

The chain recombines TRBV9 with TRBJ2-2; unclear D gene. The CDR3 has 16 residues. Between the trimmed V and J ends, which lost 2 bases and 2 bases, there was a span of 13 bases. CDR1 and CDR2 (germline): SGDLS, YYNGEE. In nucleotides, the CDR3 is TGTGCCAGCAGCGTGAAGGCGGCCCCAAACACCGGGGAGCTGTTTTTT. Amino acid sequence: CASSVKAAPNTGELFF.

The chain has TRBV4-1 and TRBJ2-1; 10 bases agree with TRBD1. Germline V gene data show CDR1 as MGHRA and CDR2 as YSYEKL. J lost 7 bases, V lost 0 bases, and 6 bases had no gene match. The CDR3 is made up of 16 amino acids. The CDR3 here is CASSQDRTGGWNEQFF. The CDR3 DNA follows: TGCGCCAGCAGCCAAGACCGGACAGGGGGATGGAATGAGCAGTTCTTC.

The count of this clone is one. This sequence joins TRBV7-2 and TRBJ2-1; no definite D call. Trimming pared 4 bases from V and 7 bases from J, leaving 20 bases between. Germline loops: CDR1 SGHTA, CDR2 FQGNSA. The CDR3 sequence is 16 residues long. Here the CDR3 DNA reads TGTGCCAGCAGCTCCCGAAGGACCAGAGTCCCAAATGAGCAGTTCTTC. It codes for CASSSRRTRVPNEQFF.

CDR3 sequence (DNA): TGTGCCAGCAGCTTAGGGGGGACTAGCGGCCAGGCGGAGTACTTC. Translation: CASSLGGTSGQAEYF. V usage is TRBV7-2 and J usage is TRBJ2-5; 11 bases map to TRBD2. The V and J ends lost 1 base and 12 bases, in that order; junction bases with no gene match: 10. The germline V gene encodes CDR1 SGHTA and CDR2 FQGNSA. The CDR3 is made up of 15 amino acids.